Listed below are T cell receptor beta chains from one sample, sequenced in a study of blood T cells in healthy people across ages. One entry per CDR3 protein results from TCRdb running MiXCR on the 5' RACE reads. Seen here are about 640,000 distinct CDR3 sequences, roughly 58% observed once, and the top ten hold 30% to 45%. The sequenced sample consisted of blood. Every receptor here comes from a man aged 60 to 75 in good health. Both conserved end residues are part of each CDR3. A D gene is named only where the DNA matches it firmly. Size values are once, few and many counts, or a class for expanded clones, and some rows have none.

>-|15|TRBV10-3|-|TRBJ1-4
TGTGCCATCAGCGATGGAGGGGGGACTAATGAAAAACTGTTTTTT
CAISDGGGTNEKLFF
>-|15|TRBV18|TRBD1|TRBJ2-7
TGTGCCAGCTCACCGAAGACAGGGGAGACCTACGAGCAGTACTTC
CASSPKTGETYEQYF
>-|12|TRBV28|-|TRBJ1-6
TGTGCCAGCAGACCGCGAGGGTCACCCCTCCACTTT
CASRPRGSPLHF
>-|18|TRBV4-1|-|TRBJ2-4
TGCGCCAGCAGGACAACGATCCCCTCCCCAGGGGCCAAAAACATTCAGTACTTC
CASRTTIPSPGAKNIQYF
>-|14|TRBV12-3/TRBV12-4|-|TRBJ1-2
TGTGCCAGCAGTTCGGGACATCGATCTTATGGCTACACCTTC
CASSSGHRSYGYTF
>-|15|TRBV24-1|-|TRBJ2-1
TGTGCCACCAGTGAAACTAAGAGCTCCTACAATGAGCAGTTCTTC
CATSETKSSYNEQFF
>-|14|TRBV7-9|-|TRBJ1-2
TGTGCCAGCACCCTTATGCAGGGGACGCGGGGCTACACCTTC
CASTLMQGTRGYTF
>-|17|TRBV7-2|TRBD1|TRBJ2-1
TGTGCCAGCAGCTACCCCTACGACAGGGTCGGGTTGGGTGAGCAGTTCTTC
CASSYPYDRVGLGEQFF
>-|16|TRBV4-1|TRBD1|TRBJ1-2
TGCGCCAGCAGCCAAGGACAGGGGGACCACAACTATGGCTACACCTTC
CASSQGQGDHNYGYTF
>-|14|TRBV20-1|-|TRBJ2-1
TGCAGTGCTAGGGGACTGCCCCTCCAAGAGACCCAGTTCTTC
CSARGLPLQETQFF
>-|13|TRBV10-2|-|TRBJ1-2
TGCGCCAACAGGCCGACAGCCAACTATGGCTACACCTTC
CANRPTANYGYTF
>many|14|TRBV7-8|-|TRBJ2-7
TGTGCCAGCAGCTTAGAAGCCTTTACCTACGAGCAGTACTTC
CASSLEAFTYEQYF
>-|13|TRBV5-6|-|TRBJ2-5
TGTGCCAGCAGCTTAAAGGGTCAAGAGACCCAGTACTTC
CASSLKGQETQYF
>-|13|TRBV12-3/TRBV12-4|TRBD1|TRBJ2-7
TGTGCCAGCAAGGCAGGGGGCAACTACGAGCAGTACTTC
CASKAGGNYEQYF
>once|13|TRBV5-1|-|TRBJ1-2
TGCGCCAGCAGCCCGTCTGGGGGAAATGGCTACACCTTC
CASSPSGGNGYTF
>once|15|TRBV7-2|-|TRBJ2-7
TGTGCCAGCAGCCGAGGGGGGGGTAGTACCTACGAGCAGTACTTC
CASSRGGGSTYEQYF
>-|15|TRBV6-5|-|TRBJ2-5
TGTGCCAGCAGCTACACAGGAACCCTAAGGGAGACCCAGTACTTC
CASSYTGTLRETQYF
>many|13|TRBV18|-|TRBJ1-4
TGTGCCAGCTCACCATGGGCTAATGAAAAACTGTTTTTT
CASSPWANEKLFF
>-|14|TRBV20-1|TRBD2|TRBJ2-1
TGCAGTGCGGATCTTGGGGGGGACCTCCCGGAGCAGTTCTTC
CSADLGGDLPEQFF
>-|11|TRBV20-1|-|TRBJ1-1
TGCAGTGCTATTCCGAACACTGAAGCTTTCTTT
CSAIPNTEAFF
>-|13|TRBV18|-|TRBJ2-5
TGTACCAGCTCCGGGGGCGTTCAGGAGACCCAGTACTTC
CTSSGGVQETQYF
>once|18|TRBV9|TRBD1|TRBJ2-7
TGTGCCAGCAGCGTAGGGACAGGGGGGTCCATCGCCTACAATGAGCAGTACTTC
CASSVGTGGSIAYNEQYF